A single sample is the source of the 28 T cell receptor beta chains below, sequenced in a study of shared clonotypes between healthy human individuals. TCRdb's copy holds only in-frame clones and misses some; the assay was immunoSEQ multiplex PCR. The table shows approximately 640,000 clones, with roughly 78% occurring only once. Sequencing input: memory CD4+ T cells sorted from blood. Subset noted: CD45RA-negative fraction. The receptors come from a woman in her thirties in good health.

Details on this clone: Other DNA sequences within the sample encode an identical CDR3. The chain links TRBV5-1 to TRBJ2-7; 8 bases are shared with TRBD2. Trimming at V came to 4 bases and at J to 7 bases, leaving 7 bases not matched to a gene. The CDR3 has 13 residues. Per germline, CDR1 SGHRS and CDR2 YFSETQ. The CDR3 DNA follows: TGCGCCAGCAGCCTGAGCGGGAGTCGGGAGCAGTACTTC. Amino acid sequence: CASSLSGSREQYF.

The chain combines TRBV11-2 with TRBJ1-2, with a weak D call TRBD1 (6 bases). The CDR3 loop spans 16 amino acids. Trimming left V 0 bases short and J 4 bases short, with 15 bases between. Looked up from germline, CDR1 is SGHAT and CDR2 is FQNNGV. CDR3 sequence (DNA): TGTGCCAGCAGCTTAGATCTGGGGGCCGGGGGCTATGGCTACACCTTC. Translation gives CASSLDLGAGGYGYTF.

V usage is TRBV5-6 and J usage is TRBJ1-2, with 9 positions matching TRBD1. Germline-derived CDR1 and CDR2 are SGHDT and YYEEEE. This CDR3 is 15 amino acids long. The junction had 3 bases not matched to a gene; V was cut back by 2 bases and J by 1 base. CDR3 residues: CASSFPGQGNYGYTF. CDR3 nucleotide sequence: TGTGCCAGCAGCTTTCCGGGACAGGGTAACTATGGCTACACCTTC.

The V and J genes are TRBV30 and TRBJ1-6, with no clear D. V lost 3 bases and J lost 7, with 10 bases in between. Germline CDR1 reads GTSNPN; CDR2 reads SVGIG (reference sequence). The CDR3 is 13 amino acids. CDR3 loop: CAWRGLGNSPLHF. The CDR3 region has the DNA TGTGCCTGGAGAGGTCTCGGGAATTCACCCCTCCACTTT.

This clone was picked up a small number of times. V gene TRBV25-1 combines with J gene TRBJ2-5; possibly TRBD2 for D (6 bases). The DNA end is more similar to TRBJ2-7, so the J call may be wrong. The CDR3 spans 15 residues. Germline loops: CDR1 MGHDK, CDR2 SYGVNS. The CDR3 sequence: CASSEDEEGTYEQYF. The CDR3 DNA follows: TGTGCCAGCAGTGAAGATGAGGAGGGGACCTACGAGCAGTACTTC.

The chain joins TRBV5-1 to TRBJ2-1, with TRBD2 matching 12 bases. CDR3 length equals 18 residues. Germline V gene sequence: CDR1 SGHRS, CDR2 YFSETQ. V was clipped by 4 bases and J by 0 bases; unmatched bases: 8. CDR3 in DNA: TGCGCCAGCAGCCGGGGACTAGCGGGTTCCGGCTCCTACAATGAGCAGTTCTTC. This codes for CASSRGLAGSGSYNEQFF.

The genes are TRBV30 and TRBJ2-5; D remains unclear. Per germline, CDR1 GTSNPN and CDR2 SVGIG (reference sequence). Trimming took 1 base from V and 3 from J, leaving 6 bases between them. This CDR3 region has 12 residues. The CDR3 region is CAWSAQKETQYF. The CDR3 DNA follows: TGTGCCTGGAGTGCGCAGAAAGAGACCCAGTACTTC.

The genes are TRBV28 and TRBJ2-7, with 8 bases that match TRBD2. V lost 1 base, J lost 1 base, and 6 bases stayed unmatched. The germline gives CDR1 MDHEN, CDR2 SYDVKM. This CDR3 has 16 residues. DNA of the CDR3: TGTGCCAGCAGTTTATCCGGGAGGGCAGCGTCCTACGAGCAGTACTTC. Translating it yields CASSLSGRAASYEQYF.

The CDR3 bases are TGTGCCAGCAGTGAGGTCCCTAGCGGGGGGAGGTATAGCAATGAGCAGTTCTTC. Translated, it gives CASSEVPSGGRYSNEQFF. The chain carries TRBV6-1 and TRBJ2-1; 11 positions match TRBD2. Losses at the gene ends were 3 bases for V and 6 bases for J; bases not matched to a gene: 13. From germline, CDR1 is MNHNS and CDR2 SASEGT. This CDR3 has 18 residues.

The rearrangement uses TRBV25-1 and TRBJ2-7; 9 nucleotides line up with TRBD1. The trim removed 5 bases at V and 1 base at J, leaving 9 bases unmatched. CDR1 is MGHDK and CDR2 is SYGVNS in the germline V gene. This CDR3 is 16 amino acids long. CDR3 sequence (DNA): TGTGCCAGCAGTCCGACGGACAGGGGTTCTTCCTACGAGCAGTACTTC. This encodes CASSPTDRGSSYEQYF.

This clone was seen a handful of times. The rearrangement uses TRBV5-1 and TRBJ1-1, with 12 positions matching TRBD1. CDR3 size: 14 residues. CDR1 is SGHRS and CDR2 is YFSETQ in the germline V gene. V lost 2 bases and J lost 7; bases outside the gene matches: 3. The DNA for the CDR3 is TGCGCCAGCAGCTTTGGGACAGGGGGCATTGAAGCTTTCTTT. Translating it yields CASSFGTGGIEAFF.

The V call is TRBV5-6, the J call TRBJ2-2, with 8 positions matching TRBD1. The CDR3 is 16 residues long. Looked up from germline, CDR1 is SGHDT and CDR2 is YYEEEE. The V segment lost 4 bases and the J segment 5 bases; nucleotides outside the gene matches: 10. The CDR3 protein is CASSVDQGAGTGELFF. CDR3 DNA: TGTGCCAGCAGCGTCGACCAGGGGGCGGGGACCGGGGAGCTGTTTTTT.

The gene calls are TRBV4-1 and TRBJ1-5; weak D call: TRBD1 (5 bases). Per the germline V gene, CDR1 is MGHRA and CDR2 is YSYEKL. Trimming stripped 0 bases from V and 4 bases from J, with 10 bases between. The CDR3 sequence is 15 residues long. In DNA, the CDR3 is TGCGCCAGCAGCCAAGATAGGACAAGGAATCAGCCCCAGCATTTT. This gives the protein CASSQDRTRNQPQHF.

This chain uses TRBV7-2 with TRBJ1-4, with D possibly TRBD1 on 6 matching bases. V was shortened by 5 bases and J by 8 bases, with 18 bases between the two germline ends. This CDR3 is 15 amino acids long. From germline, CDR1 is SGHTA and CDR2 FQGNSA. Written as DNA, the CDR3 is TGTGCCAGCAGCCTCGGGGGGCGGCGGGGCGAAAAACTGTTTTTT. This sequence encodes CASSLGGRRGEKLFF.

This chain uses TRBV4-1 with TRBJ1-3, with D unclear. V was trimmed by 5 bases and J by 0 bases, leaving 14 bases between them. Germline lookup yields CDR1 MGHRA and CDR2 YSYEKL. The CDR3 totals 16 residues. In DNA form, the CDR3 reads TGCGCCAGCAGCTTTCTTTACCTACTCTCTGGAAACACCATATATTTT. It is translated as CASSFLYLLSGNTIYF.

The chain employs TRBV5-1 and TRBJ2-5; 10 nucleotides match TRBD1. The germline V gene has CDR1 SGHRS and CDR2 YFSETQ. The CDR3 totals 14 residues. V lost 4 bases, J lost 5 bases, and 5 bases stayed unmatched. CDR3 in amino acids: CASSKTGGFETQYF. As DNA, the CDR3 is TGCGCCAGCAGCAAGACAGGGGGCTTTGAGACCCAGTACTTC.

This chain links TRBV5-1 with TRBJ2-7, with 7 bases identical to TRBD2. From germline, CDR1 is SGHRS and CDR2 YFSETQ. The CDR3 spans 15 residues. V trimming: 1 base; J trimming: 4 bases; junction bases outside the gene matches: 8. This CDR3 reads CASSLTGGSWYEQYF. As DNA, the CDR3 is TGCGCCAGCAGCTTGACTGGCGGGAGTTGGTACGAGCAGTACTTC.

This chain connects TRBV30 to TRBJ2-3; D remains unclear. Germline loops: CDR1 GTSNPN, CDR2 SVGIG (reference sequence). The CDR3 has 14 residues. V was pared by 0 bases and J by 4 bases, with 11 bases between. Here the CDR3 DNA reads TGTGCCTGGAGTGTTGGTCGGCAGGCAGATACGCAGTATTTT. Translating it yields CAWSVGRQADTQYF.

The V gene is TRBV28, the J gene TRBJ1-2; 8 bases map to TRBD1. Per germline, CDR1 MDHEN and CDR2 SYDVKM. V shed 9 bases and J 8 bases; nucleotides not matched to a gene: 23. This CDR3 spans 17 amino acids. Here the CDR3 reads CASDPAGQGSVSRGYTF. CDR3 sequence (DNA): TGTGCCAGTGACCCCGCTGGACAGGGTTCTGTTTCGCGAGGCTACACCTTC.

This clone showed up just a few times. This chain uses TRBV6-5 with TRBJ2-1, with a possible D match to TRBD2 (6 bases). Germline V gives CDR1 MNHEY, CDR2 SVGAGI. V shed 7 bases and J shed 9 bases, with 10 bases lying between them. CDR3 length: 11 residues. The CDR3 nucleotides are TGTGCCAGCACGTTGCGGGGTGAGCAGTTCTTC. Protein product: CASTLRGEQFF.

The chain recombines TRBV27 with TRBJ2-2, with D perhaps matching TRBD2 (5 bases). This CDR3 comprises 15 residues. Looked up from germline, CDR1 is MNHEY and CDR2 is SMNVEV (reference sequence). V dropped 7 bases and J dropped 1 base, with 13 bases sitting between them. The CDR3 is CASTKHSGNTGELFF. The CDR3 nucleotides are TGTGCCAGCACCAAGCACAGCGGGAACACCGGGGAGCTGTTTTTT.

This clone has a handful of counts. The chain carries TRBV7-2 and TRBJ1-2; the match to TRBD1 covers 10 bases. Germline V gene data show CDR1 as SGHTA and CDR2 as FQGNSA. V was pared by 4 bases and J by 4 bases, with 6 bases of the junction left unmatched. This CDR3 contains 15 residues. The CDR3: CASSWGQGTSYGYTF. For the CDR3, the DNA is TGTGCCAGCAGCTGGGGACAGGGGACGTCCTATGGCTACACCTTC.

The chain employs TRBV7-9 and TRBJ2-7, with 8 nucleotides matching TRBD1. The CDR3 covers 16 residues. V lost 5 bases and J lost 5; bases outside the gene matches: 14. Germline V gene lookup returns CDR1 SEHNR and CDR2 FQNEAQ (reference sequence). The CDR3 nucleotides are TGTGCCAGCAGCCCTCGAACTTCCGACAGGGGCAACGAGCAGTACTTC. Its translation is CASSPRTSDRGNEQYF. The full variable domain, in which reference TRBV7-9 and TRBJ2-7 provide the parts outside the CDR3, is DTGVSQNPRHKITKRGQNVTFRCDPISEHNRLYWYRQTLGQGPEFLTYFQNEAQLEKSRLLSDRFSAERPKGSFSTLEIQRTEQGDSAMYLCASSPRTSDRGNEQYFGPGTRLTVT.

This clone appeared a few times. The gene calls are TRBV7-8 and TRBJ2-7; 13 positions match TRBD2. J was trimmed by 6 bases and V by 5 bases; bases with no gene match: 10. Germline V gene lookup returns CDR1 SGHVS and CDR2 FQNEAQ. The CDR3 is 16 amino acids. CDR3 sequence reads: CASSPLGLAGYGEQYF. In DNA, the CDR3 is TGTGCCAGCAGCCCGCTGGGACTAGCGGGATATGGCGAGCAGTACTTC.

As to this clone: Other DNA sequences in this sample translate to the same CDR3. The chain combines TRBV19 with TRBJ2-7, with TRBD2 identical over 11 bases. V lost 5 bases, J lost 4 bases, and 7 bases stayed unmatched. Germline CDR1 and CDR2: LNHDA and SQIVND (reference sequence). There are 15 residues in the CDR3. The CDR3 loop is CASSSGTSGNYEQYF. CDR3 in DNA: TGTGCCAGTAGTTCCGGGACTAGCGGAAATTACGAGCAGTACTTC.

V gene TRBV19 combines with J gene TRBJ2-2; D is ambiguous. Trimming stripped 7 bases from V and 1 base from J, with 7 bases between. Germline loops: CDR1 LNHDA, CDR2 SQIVND (reference sequence). CDR3 size: 13 residues. The CDR3 region is CASNKENTGELFF. In DNA form, the CDR3 reads TGTGCCAGTAACAAAGAGAACACCGGGGAGCTGTTTTTT.

V gene TRBV18 combines with J gene TRBJ2-7, with unresolved D. Germline CDR1 is KGHSH and CDR2 is LQKENI. This CDR3 has 15 residues. V was clipped by 2 bases and J by 0 bases, with 11 bases between them. The CDR3 region is CASSPVDGYSYEQYF. For the CDR3, the DNA is TGTGCCAGCTCACCAGTCGACGGATACTCCTACGAGCAGTACTTC.

The gene calls are TRBV7-9 and TRBJ2-1; D gene uncertain. Germline V gives CDR1 SEHNR, CDR2 FQNEAQ (reference sequence). V lost 5 bases and J 0 bases, leaving 11 bases between the germline ends. The CDR3 extends over 15 amino acids. The CDR3 DNA reads as TGTGCCAGCAGCCTCAACAATCCCTCCTACAATGAGCAGTTCTTC. Translation gives CASSLNNPSYNEQFF.